This TCR beta chain was sequenced for a study of T cell changes during pregnancy in multiple sclerosis. Germline-derived CDR1 and CDR2 are SGDLS and YYNGEE. The CDR3 contains 15 residues. Trimming took 3 bases from V and 7 from J; bases not matched to a gene: 6. Assay: immunoSEQ multiplex PCR; the TCRdb copy retains only in-frame clones and omits some. The sample lists 39,000 or so clones, 80% to 95% occurring once. V is TRBV9 and J is TRBJ2-2; TRBD1 matches 10 bases. The sequencing here drew on CD8+ T cells from peripheral blood mononuclear cells, taken before pregnancy. The sequence derives from a female donor with multiple sclerosis, enrolled in a pregnancy study. The CDR3 sequence: CASSETGGGHGELFF. The CDR3 coding sequence is TGTGCCAGCAGCGAGACAGGGGGCGGACACGGGGAGCTGTTTTTT.